The 10 T cell receptor beta chains given below trace back to one sample, sequenced in a study of cytomegalovirus exposure and HLA in healthy donors. Primers for the PCR totalled 60 Vbeta and 13 Jbeta. Libraries were prepared by immunoSEQ multiplex PCR; TCRdb keeps only in-frame clonotypes and omits some of them. The sample carries fewer than 120,000 clones, 78% recorded once. Sequencing was carried out using PBMCs. The receptor source for this set is a woman in her thirties in good health and CMV-seronegative.

The CDR3 here is CASSFRTGPPEQYF. Here the CDR3 DNA reads TGTGCCAGCAGTTTCCGGACAGGGCCTCCCGAGCAGTACTTC. The chain joins TRBV28 to TRBJ2-7, with 8 bases matching TRBD1. CDR1 and CDR2 from the germline V gene are MDHEN and SYDVKM. The CDR3 spans 14 residues. Germline trimming cut 3 bases from V and 6 bases from J; bases unmatched to any gene: 7.

This clone was counted between two and nine times. V gene TRBV2 combines with J gene TRBJ1-5; 10 nucleotides match TRBD1. The CDR3 covers 16 residues. The J segment lost 6 bases and the V segment lost 6 bases, leaving 11 bases of the junction unmatched. CDR1 and CDR2 from the germline V gene are SNHLY and FYNNEI. In DNA, the CDR3 is TGTGCCAGCAGGGAAACCGGGACAGGGGTCCGTCAGCCCCAGCATTTT. It codes for CASRETGTGVRQPQHF.

This clone appeared a single time. The genes are TRBV30 and TRBJ2-7, with unresolved D. CDR3 size: 12 residues. CDR1 and CDR2 (germline): GTSNPN, SVGIG (reference sequence). V gave up 2 bases and J gave up 2 bases, with 7 bases separating them. The CDR3 reads CAWSYGAYEQYF. CDR3 nucleotides: TGTGCCTGGAGTTATGGAGCCTACGAGCAGTACTTC.

The genes are TRBV7-6 and TRBJ2-3; weak D call: TRBD1 (8 bases). Germline V gene data show CDR1 as SGHVS and CDR2 as FNYEAQ. The CDR3 is made up of 16 amino acids. V dropped 4 bases and J dropped 2 bases, with 16 bases sitting between them. CDR3 residues: CASSSAQGGNTDTQYF. As DNA, the CDR3 is TGTGCCAGCAGCTCCGCACAGGGGGGGAACACAGATACGCAGTATTTT.

This clone was detected a few times. The gene calls are TRBV9 and TRBJ1-2; TRBD1 might be the D (5 bases). Looked up from germline, CDR1 is SGDLS and CDR2 is YYNGEE. V lost 0 bases, J lost 4 bases, and 25 bases lay in between. The CDR3 consists of 19 residues. In DNA, the CDR3 is TGTGCCAGCAGCGTAGATCGGCTCGGCAGGGACTCATCCCCCTATGGCTACACCTTC. This translates into CASSVDRLGRDSSPYGYTF. The complete variable domain, with remaining parts taken from reference TRBV9 and TRBJ1-2, reads DSGVTQTPKHLITATGQRVTLRCSPRSGDLSVYWYQQSLDQGLQFLIQYYNGEERAKGNILERFSAQQFPDLHSELNLSSLELGDSALYFCASSVDRLGRDSSPYGYTFGSGTRLTVV.

The gene calls are TRBV4-1 and TRBJ2-1, with D possibly being TRBD1 (5 bases). The CDR3 covers 16 residues. V was shortened by 1 base and J by 4 bases, with 14 bases between the two germline ends. CDR1 is MGHRA and CDR2 is YSYEKL in the germline V gene. DNA of the CDR3: TGCGCCAGCAGCCAAGGCGACACAGGCAGATACAATGAGCAGTTCTTC. Protein product: CASSQGDTGRYNEQFF.

The chain carries TRBV11-1 and TRBJ2-1, with 7 nucleotides matching TRBD2. The CDR3 extends over 15 amino acids. With 3 bases clipped from V and 7 bases from J, the junction kept 9 bases outside the gene matches. Germline values: CDR1 SGHAT, CDR2 FQDESV (reference sequence). CDR3 region: CASSLGPQGGNEQFF. DNA for the CDR3: TGTGCCAGCAGCTTGGGCCCCCAGGGAGGGAATGAGCAGTTCTTC.

For the CDR3, the DNA is TGTGCCCTAACAGGGGGCGCCGGGTATGGCTACACCTTC. Protein product: CALTGGAGYGYTF. V usage is TRBV28 and J usage is TRBJ1-2; 9 bases agree with TRBD1. With 11 bases clipped from V and 5 bases from J, the junction kept 9 bases outside the gene matches. The germline V gene encodes CDR1 MDHEN and CDR2 SYDVKM. The CDR3 spans 13 residues.

In DNA form, the CDR3 reads TGTGCCAGCCTCGGCGAGGCCCTCCACTTT. Protein sequence: CASLGEALHF. The chain is built from TRBV25-1 and TRBJ1-6; no firm D call. Germline values: CDR1 MGHDK, CDR2 SYGVNS. Deletions cut 8 bases from V and 14 bases from J, with 10 bases between. The CDR3 is made up of 10 amino acids.

This clone came up once. The rearrangement joins TRBV11-2 to TRBJ2-3; 14 bases are shared with TRBD2. CDR1 and CDR2 from the germline V gene are SGHAT and FQNNGV. The CDR3 loop spans 18 amino acids. The J segment lost 5 bases and the V segment lost 6 bases, leaving 13 bases of the junction unmatched. The CDR3 sequence: CASRLQPNGLAGGDTQYF. DNA for the CDR3: TGTGCCAGCAGACTCCAGCCGAATGGACTAGCGGGAGGAGATACGCAGTATTTT.